These 5 T cell receptor beta chains came from one sample sequenced in a study of cytotoxic CD8 clonotypes in ibrutinib-treated CLL. Here immunoSEQ multiplex PCR was the method, and the copy in TCRdb shows in-frame clones only, minus some. The sample has some 200,000 clones, 65% to 80% seen once. Source: PBMCs, taken after 12 months of ibrutinib treatment. Receptors were obtained from a human donor with chronic lymphocytic leukemia.

The chain has TRBV7-8 and TRBJ2-7, with no clear D. V shed 1 base and J shed 0 bases, with 10 bases lying between them. The germline V gene has CDR1 SGHVS and CDR2 FQNEAQ. The CDR3 length is 15 residues. DNA for the CDR3: TGTGCCAGCAGCTTAGTATCTGAGAGCTCCTACGAGCAGTACTTC. Amino acids: CASSLVSESSYEQYF.

The V gene is TRBV29-1, the J gene TRBJ1-1; perhaps TRBD1 as D (5 bases). The V end was cut by 7 bases, the J end by 5 bases, with 17 bases between. CDR1 is SQVTM and CDR2 is ANQGSEA in the germline V gene. The CDR3 extends over 13 amino acids. The CDR3 loop reads CSAGHPGGTEAFF. CDR3 DNA: TGCAGCGCAGGACACCCGGGCGGTACTGAAGCTTTCTTT.

The chain joins TRBV28 to TRBJ2-2, with 7 nucleotides matching TRBD1. The ends lost 6 bases at V and 2 bases at J; junction bases unmatched: 6. Germline values: CDR1 MDHEN, CDR2 SYDVKM. This CDR3 is 15 amino acids long. The CDR3 loop reads CASSRGQLNTGELFF. The CDR3 region has the DNA TGTGCCAGCAGCAGGGGACAGTTAAACACCGGGGAGCTGTTTTTT.

This chain's CDR3 is CASSQEPGSNEQFF. DNA of the CDR3: TGCGCCAGCAGCCAAGAGCCCGGCTCCAATGAGCAGTTCTTC. J is TRBJ2-1 and V is TRBV4-3; D gene uncertain. This CDR3 has 14 amino acids. Germline CDR1 and CDR2: LGHNA and YSLEER. Trimming took off 0 bases at V and 6 bases at J, with 9 bases between the two ends.

This clone appeared a single time. J is TRBJ1-1 and V is TRBV11-2; the D is unclear. The germline V gene encodes CDR1 SGHAT and CDR2 FQNNGV. There are 16 residues in the CDR3. Trimming left V 3 bases short and J 1 base short, with 15 bases between. The CDR3 coding sequence is TGTGCCAGCAGCTTGAGGGCTTTGTTGAAGAACACTGAAGCTTTCTTT. Translated: CASSLRALLKNTEAFF. Full variable domain (rest looked up from reference TRBV11-2 and TRBJ1-1): EAGVAQSPRYKIIEKRQSVAFWCNPISGHATLYWYQQILGQGPKLLIQFQNNGVVDDSQLPKDRFSAERLKGVDSTLKIQPAKLEDSAVYLCASSLRALLKNTEAFFGQGTRLTVV.